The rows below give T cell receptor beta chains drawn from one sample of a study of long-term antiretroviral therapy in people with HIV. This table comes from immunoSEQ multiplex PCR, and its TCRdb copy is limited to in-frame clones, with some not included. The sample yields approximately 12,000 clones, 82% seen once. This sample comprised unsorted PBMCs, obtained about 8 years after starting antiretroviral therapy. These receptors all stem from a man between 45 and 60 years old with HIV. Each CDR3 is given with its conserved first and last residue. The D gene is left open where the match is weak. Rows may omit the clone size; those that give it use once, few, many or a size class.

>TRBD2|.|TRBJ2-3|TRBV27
CASSPTSLLAGGNTQYF
TGTGCCAGCAGCCCCACATCCCTACTAGCGGGGGGAAATACGCAGTATTTT
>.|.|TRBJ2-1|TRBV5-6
CASSLEGHNEQFF
TGTGCCAGCAGCTTGGAAGGCCACAATGAGCAGTTCTTC
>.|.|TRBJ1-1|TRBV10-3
CAISEVEVRTKPNTEAFF
TGTGCCATCAGTGAAGTCGAGGTACGGACTAAACCGAACACTGAAGCTTTCTTT
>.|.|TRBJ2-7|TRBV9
CASSPGAKYEQYF
TGTGCCAGCAGCCCCGGGGCAAAGTACGAGCAGTACTTC
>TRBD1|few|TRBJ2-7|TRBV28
CASSFPDRVYEQYF
TGTGCCAGCAGTTTTCCTGACAGGGTGTACGAGCAGTACTTC
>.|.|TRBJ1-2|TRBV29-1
CSVSGTVGYTF
TGCAGCGTCTCCGGGACCGTGGGCTACACCTTC
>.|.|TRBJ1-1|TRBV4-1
CASSQDWGAGNTEAFF
TGCGCCAGCAGCCAAGATTGGGGGGCAGGGAACACTGAAGCTTTCTTT
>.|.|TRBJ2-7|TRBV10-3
CAISESGDEQYF
TGTGCCATCAGTGAGTCAGGGGACGAGCAGTACTTC
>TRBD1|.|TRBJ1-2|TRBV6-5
CASSYSEGAYDGYTF
TGTGCCAGCAGTTACTCGGAGGGGGCCTATGATGGCTACACCTTC
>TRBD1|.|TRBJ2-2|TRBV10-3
CAISESPTRGQGIGTGELFF
TGTGCCATCAGTGAGTCCCCCACTCGTGGACAGGGGATTGGGACCGGGGAGCTGTTTTTT
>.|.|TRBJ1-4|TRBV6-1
CASVRTTATNEKLFF
TGTGCCAGCGTTCGTACAACTGCAACTAATGAAAAACTGTTTTTT
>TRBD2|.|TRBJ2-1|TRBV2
CASSEEAGGINEQFF
TGTGCCAGCAGTGAAGAAGCGGGGGGGATCAATGAGCAGTTCTTC
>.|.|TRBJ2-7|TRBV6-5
CASTWDRNYEQYF
TGTGCCAGCACTTGGGACCGTAACTACGAGCAGTACTTC
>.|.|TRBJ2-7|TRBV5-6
CASSLGQRYYEQYF
TGTGCCAGCAGCTTGGGACAGAGATACTACGAGCAGTACTTC
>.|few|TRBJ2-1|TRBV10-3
CAISETGATYNEQFF
TGTGCCATCAGTGAAACGGGGGCCACCTACAATGAGCAGTTCTTC
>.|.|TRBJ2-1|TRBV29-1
CSVGVGLGEQFF
TGCAGCGTTGGGGTCGGTTTGGGGGAGCAGTTCTTC
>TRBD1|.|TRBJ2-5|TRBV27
CASRGQAETQYF
TGTGCCAGCAGGGGACAGGCTGAGACCCAGTACTTC
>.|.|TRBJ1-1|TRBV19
CASIEGPNTEAFF
TGTGCCAGTATTGAGGGACCCAACACTGAAGCTTTCTTT
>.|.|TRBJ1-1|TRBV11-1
CASSFSQGPITEAFF
TGTGCCAGCAGCTTTTCTCAGGGACCCATCACTGAAGCTTTCTTT
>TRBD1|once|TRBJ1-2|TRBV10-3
CAISQGAEADGYTF
TGTGCCATCAGCCAGGGGGCGGAGGCGGATGGCTACACCTTC